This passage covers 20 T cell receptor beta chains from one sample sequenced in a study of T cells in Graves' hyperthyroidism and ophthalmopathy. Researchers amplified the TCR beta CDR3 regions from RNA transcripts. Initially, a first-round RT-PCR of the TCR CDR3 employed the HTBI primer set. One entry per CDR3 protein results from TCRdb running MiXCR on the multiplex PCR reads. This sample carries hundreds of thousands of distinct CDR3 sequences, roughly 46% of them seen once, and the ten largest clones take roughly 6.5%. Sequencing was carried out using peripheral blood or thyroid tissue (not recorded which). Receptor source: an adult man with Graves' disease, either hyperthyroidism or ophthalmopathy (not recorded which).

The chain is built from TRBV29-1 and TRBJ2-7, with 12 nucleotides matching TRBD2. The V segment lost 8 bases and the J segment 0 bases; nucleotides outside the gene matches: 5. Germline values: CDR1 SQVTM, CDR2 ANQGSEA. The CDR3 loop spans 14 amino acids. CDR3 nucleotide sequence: TGCAGCATCGGACTAGCGGGGAGCTCCTACGAGCAGTACTTC. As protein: CSIGLAGSSYEQYF.

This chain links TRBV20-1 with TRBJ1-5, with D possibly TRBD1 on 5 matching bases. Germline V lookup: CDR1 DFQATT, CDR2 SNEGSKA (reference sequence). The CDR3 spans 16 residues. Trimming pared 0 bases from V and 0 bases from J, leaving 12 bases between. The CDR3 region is CSARDGGGFSNQPQHF. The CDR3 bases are TGCAGTGCTAGAGATGGGGGGGGGTTTAGCAATCAGCCCCAGCATTTT.

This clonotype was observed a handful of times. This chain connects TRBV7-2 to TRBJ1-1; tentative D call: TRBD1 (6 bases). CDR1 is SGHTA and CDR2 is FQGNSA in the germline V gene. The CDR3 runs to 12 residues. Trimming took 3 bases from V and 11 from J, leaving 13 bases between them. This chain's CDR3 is CASSLGAIGAFF. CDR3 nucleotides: TGTGCCAGCAGCTTGGGGGCCATAGGGGCTTTCTTT.

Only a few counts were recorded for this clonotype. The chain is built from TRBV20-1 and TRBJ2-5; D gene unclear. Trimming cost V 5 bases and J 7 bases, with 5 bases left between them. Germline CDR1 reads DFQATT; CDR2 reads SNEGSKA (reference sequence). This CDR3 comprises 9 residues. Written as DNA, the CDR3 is TGCAGTGCTTCCGGGACCCAGTACTTC. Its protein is CSASGTQYF.

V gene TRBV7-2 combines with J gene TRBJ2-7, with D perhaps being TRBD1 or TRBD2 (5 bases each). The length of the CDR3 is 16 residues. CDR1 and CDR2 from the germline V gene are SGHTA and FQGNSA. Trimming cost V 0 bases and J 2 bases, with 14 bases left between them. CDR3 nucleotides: TGTGCCAGCAGCTTAGCGTTAGGGACCGAGACCTACGAGCAGTACTTC. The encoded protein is CASSLALGTETYEQYF.

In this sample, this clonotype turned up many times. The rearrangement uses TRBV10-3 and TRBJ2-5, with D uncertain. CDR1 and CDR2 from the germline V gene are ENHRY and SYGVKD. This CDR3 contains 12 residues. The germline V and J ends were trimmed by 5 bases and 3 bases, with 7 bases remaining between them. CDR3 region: CAISPGKETQYF. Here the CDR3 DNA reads TGTGCCATCAGTCCCGGAAAAGAGACCCAGTACTTC.

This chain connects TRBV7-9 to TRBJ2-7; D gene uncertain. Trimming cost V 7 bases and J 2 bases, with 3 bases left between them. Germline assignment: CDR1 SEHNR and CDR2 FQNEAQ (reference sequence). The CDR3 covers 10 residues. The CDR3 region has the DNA TGTGCCAGCACGACCTACGAGCAGTACTTC. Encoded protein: CASTTYEQYF.

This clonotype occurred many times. CDR3 sequence reads: CASSLDGVGEQYF. Written as DNA, the CDR3 is TGTGCCAGCAGCTTAGACGGAGTCGGCGAGCAGTACTTC. This chain links TRBV7-9 with TRBJ2-7; no reliable D call. Trimming removed 1 base at V and 6 bases at J, with 10 bases between. The CDR3 totals 13 residues. In germline, CDR1 is SEHNR, CDR2 FQNEAQ (reference sequence).

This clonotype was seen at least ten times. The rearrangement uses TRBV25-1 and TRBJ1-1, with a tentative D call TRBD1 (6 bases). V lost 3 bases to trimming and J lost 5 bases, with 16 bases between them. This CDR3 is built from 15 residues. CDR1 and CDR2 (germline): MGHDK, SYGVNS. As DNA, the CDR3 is TGTGCCAGCAGTGACGGGGGCGCAATTGGAACTGAAGCTTTCTTT. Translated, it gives CASSDGGAIGTEAFF.

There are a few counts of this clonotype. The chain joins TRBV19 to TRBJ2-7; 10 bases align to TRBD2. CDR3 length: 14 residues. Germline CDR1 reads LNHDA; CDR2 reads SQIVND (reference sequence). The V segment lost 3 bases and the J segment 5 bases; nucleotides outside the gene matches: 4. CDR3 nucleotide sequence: TGTGCCAGTAGTATGCTAGCGGGAGTCCACGAGCAGTACTTC. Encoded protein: CASSMLAGVHEQYF. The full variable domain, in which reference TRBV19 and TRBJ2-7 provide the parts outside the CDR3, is DGGITQSPKYLFRKEGQNVTLSCEQNLNHDAMYWYRQDPGQGLRLIYYSQIVNDFQKGDIAEGYSVSREKKESFPLTVTSAQKNPTAFYLCASSMLAGVHEQYFGPGTRLTVT.

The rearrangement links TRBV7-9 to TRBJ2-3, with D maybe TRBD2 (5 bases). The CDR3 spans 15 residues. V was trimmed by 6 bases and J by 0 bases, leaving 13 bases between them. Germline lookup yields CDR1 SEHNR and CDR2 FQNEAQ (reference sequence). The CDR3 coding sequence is TGTGCCAGCAGGGAAACGGGAATTAGCACAGATACGCAGTATTTT. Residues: CASRETGISTDTQYF.

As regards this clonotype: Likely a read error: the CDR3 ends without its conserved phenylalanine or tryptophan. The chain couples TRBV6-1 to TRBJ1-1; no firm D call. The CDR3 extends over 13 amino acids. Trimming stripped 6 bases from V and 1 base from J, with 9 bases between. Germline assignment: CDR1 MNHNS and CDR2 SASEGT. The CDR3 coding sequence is TGTGCCAGCAGCCGCCCCAGGAACACTGAAGCTTTCCTT. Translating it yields CASSRPRNTEAFL.

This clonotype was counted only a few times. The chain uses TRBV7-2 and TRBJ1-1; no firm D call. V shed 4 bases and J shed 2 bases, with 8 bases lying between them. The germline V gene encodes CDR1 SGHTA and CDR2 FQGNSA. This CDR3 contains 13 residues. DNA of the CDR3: TGTGCCAGCAGCTCAGACACAAACACTGAAGCTTTCTTT. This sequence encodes CASSSDTNTEAFF.

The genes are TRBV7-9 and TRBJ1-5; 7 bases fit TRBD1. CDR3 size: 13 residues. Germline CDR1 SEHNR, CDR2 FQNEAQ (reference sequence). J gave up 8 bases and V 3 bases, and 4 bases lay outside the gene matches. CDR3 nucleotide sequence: TGTGCCAGCAGCTTGACAGGGAGGGAGCCCCAGCATTTT. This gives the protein CASSLTGREPQHF.

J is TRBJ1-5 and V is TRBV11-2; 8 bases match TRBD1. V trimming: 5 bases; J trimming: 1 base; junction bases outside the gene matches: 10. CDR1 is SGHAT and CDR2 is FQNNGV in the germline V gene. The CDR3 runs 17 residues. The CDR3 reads CASSPRTGNLSNQPQHF. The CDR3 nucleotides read TGTGCCAGCAGCCCCCGGACAGGGAATCTGAGCAATCAGCCCCAGCATTTT.

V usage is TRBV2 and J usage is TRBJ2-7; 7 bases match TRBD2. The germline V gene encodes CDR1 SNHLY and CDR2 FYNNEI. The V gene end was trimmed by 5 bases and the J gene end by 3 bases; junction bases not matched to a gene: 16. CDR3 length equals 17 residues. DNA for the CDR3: TGTGCCAGCAGTTCTAGCAGGCGGGGGACCACCCTCTACGAGCAGTACTTC. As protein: CASSSSRRGTTLYEQYF.

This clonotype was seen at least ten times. CDR3 DNA sequence: TGCGCCAGCAGCGGAACAGGGGTGTCCGCCTACACCTTC. Encoded protein: CASSGTGVSAYTF. The V and J genes are TRBV5-1 and TRBJ1-2, with TRBD1 matching over 7 bases. V shed 4 bases, J shed 10 bases, and the junction held 10 bases outside the gene matches. CDR3 length: 13 amino acids. Germline CDR1 is SGHRS and CDR2 is YFSETQ.

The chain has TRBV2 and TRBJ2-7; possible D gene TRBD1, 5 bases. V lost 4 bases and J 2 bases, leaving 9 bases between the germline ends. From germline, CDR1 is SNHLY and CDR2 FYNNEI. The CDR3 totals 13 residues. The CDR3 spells CASSARTTYEQYF. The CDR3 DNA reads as TGTGCCAGCAGTGCAAGGACAACCTACGAGCAGTACTTC.

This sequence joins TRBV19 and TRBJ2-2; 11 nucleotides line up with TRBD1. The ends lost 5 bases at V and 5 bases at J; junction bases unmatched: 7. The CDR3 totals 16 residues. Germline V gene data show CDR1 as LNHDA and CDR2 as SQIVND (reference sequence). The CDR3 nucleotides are TGTGCCAGTAGTCTCCGGACAGGGGGCCGGACCGGGGAGCTGTTTTTT. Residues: CASSLRTGGRTGELFF. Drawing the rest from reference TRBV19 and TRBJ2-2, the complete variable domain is DGGITQSPKYLFRKEGQNVTLSCEQNLNHDAMYWYRQDPGQGLRLIYYSQIVNDFQKGDIAEGYSVSREKKESFPLTVTSAQKNPTAFYLCASSLRTGGRTGELFFGEGSRLTVL.

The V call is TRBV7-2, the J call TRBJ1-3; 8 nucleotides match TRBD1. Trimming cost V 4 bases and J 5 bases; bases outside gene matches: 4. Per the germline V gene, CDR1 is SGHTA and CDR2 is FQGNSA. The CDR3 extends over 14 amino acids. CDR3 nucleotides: TGTGCCAGCAGCTATTCAGGGGGCAGAAACACCATATATTTT. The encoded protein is CASSYSGGRNTIYF.